What follows are 8 T cell receptor beta chains derived from one specimen sequenced in a study of molecular identifiers for immune sequencing clone quantification. TCRdb analysed the PCR reads with MiXCR anew, one entry per CDR3 protein. This table holds hundreds of thousands of distinct CDR3 sequences, about 22% found once. The sample was naive CD8+ T cells from blood, with Jurkat cell RNA spiked in. This sample's subset: FACS-sorted CD8+CD4-CCR7+CD45RA+ naive T cells. The receptors were gathered from a human donor in good health. Some libraries in this study had Jurkat cell RNA spiked in.

This clonotype was found many times. This chain joins TRBV30 and TRBJ1-3; D gene ambiguous. The CDR3 runs 12 residues. V was pared by 5 bases and J by 2 bases, with 7 bases between. The germline gives CDR1 GTSNPN, CDR2 SVGIG (reference sequence). The CDR3 here is CAWGSTGNTIYF. CDR3 DNA: TGTGCCTGGGGATCCACTGGAAACACCATATATTTT.

This clonotype has a count of ten or more. This chain connects TRBV12-3 or TRBV12-4 to TRBJ2-3; 8 bases match TRBD1. J was trimmed by 4 bases and V by 6 bases; bases with no gene match: 3. This CDR3 comprises 13 residues. CDR3 coding DNA: TGTGCCAGCAGCCTACAGGGGGCAGATACGCAGTATTTT. Translated: CASSLQGADTQYF.

Turning to this clonotype: It may be a read error: a sequence one base away is much more abundant. The chain couples TRBV28 to TRBJ2-7; the D call may be TRBD1 or TRBD2 (6 bases each). Germline assignment: CDR1 MDHEN and CDR2 SYDVKM. The CDR3 contains 15 residues. The CDR3 DNA is TGTGACAGCAGTCCCCTAGGGGGGTCCGCCTACGAGCAGTACTTC. It codes for CDSSPLGGSAYEQYF.

The rearrangement uses TRBV9 and TRBJ2-5; maybe TRBD1 (7 bases). The V gene lost 1 base and the J gene lost 2 bases, with 12 bases spanning the gap. CDR3 length: 15 amino acids. CDR1 and CDR2 (germline): SGDLS, YYNGEE. CDR3 coding DNA: TGTGCCAGCAGCGTAAAGGCGGGACAGCAAGAGACCCAGTACTTC. Translated, it gives CASSVKAGQQETQYF.

This clonotype was seen more than once but under ten times. The rearrangement uses TRBV10-3 and TRBJ1-5; D is unresolved. V lost 2 bases and J 0 bases, leaving 11 bases between the germline ends. Germline CDR1 ENHRY, CDR2 SYGVKD. The CDR3 runs 16 residues. The CDR3 loop reads CAISEMAGYSNQPQHF. For the CDR3, the DNA is TGTGCCATCAGTGAGATGGCAGGCTATAGCAATCAGCCCCAGCATTTT.

The rearrangement uses TRBV12-5 and TRBJ1-1; TRBD1 is a possible D gene (6 bases). The V end was cut by 5 bases, the J end by 1 base, with 8 bases between. Germline CDR1 and CDR2: LGHNT and FRNRAP. The CDR3 is made up of 13 amino acids. CDR3 residues: CASGRTANTEAFF. CDR3 nucleotides: TGTGCTAGTGGTCGGACAGCGAACACTGAAGCTTTCTTT. Together with reference TRBV12-5 and TRBJ1-1, the CDR3 gives the full variable domain: DARVTQTPRHKVTEMGQEVTMRCQPILGHNTVFWYRQTMMQGLELLAYFRNRAPLDDSGMPKDRFSAEMPDATLATLKIQPSEPRDSAVYFCASGRTANTEAFFGQGTRLTVV.

This clonotype was seen a single time. This could be a read error, since a much larger clone is one nucleotide away. The J gene is TRBJ2-5, the V gene TRBV28, with 8 nucleotides matching TRBD1. The CDR3 length is 16 residues. The V segment lost 6 bases and the J segment 1 base; nucleotides outside the gene matches: 10. Per the germline V gene, CDR1 is MDHEN and CDR2 is SYDVKM. This chain's CDR3 is CASRLHRGNRQETQYF. CDR3 DNA sequence: TGTGCCAGCAGGTTACACAGGGGGAACCGCCAAGAGACCCAGTACTTC.

The gene calls are TRBV7-2 and TRBJ2-7, with D perhaps matching TRBD1 (5 bases). Trimming left V 2 bases short and J 2 bases short, with 22 bases between. Per the germline V gene, CDR1 is SGHTA and CDR2 is FQGNSA. The length of the CDR3 is 18 residues. CDR3 region: CASSLTLVWGRLTYEQYF. CDR3 DNA sequence: TGTGCCAGCAGCTTAACCCTCGTCTGGGGCAGGCTAACCTACGAGCAGTACTTC.